Below are 11 T cell receptor beta chains sequenced from a single sample in a study of T cell responses to AZD1222 COVID-19 vaccine. Method: immunoSEQ multiplex PCR; TCRdb's copy keeps in-frame clones and lacks some. The sample includes about 100,000 clones, about nine tenths of them seen just once. This specimen consisted of peripheral blood, obtained on day 0 of AZD1222 vaccination. The origin of the receptors is an adult in good health.

CDR3 in DNA: TGTGCCAGCAGCCCGCTAAGCGACTATGGCTACACCTTC. Its translation: CASSPLSDYGYTF. The V call is TRBV14, the J call TRBJ1-2; D gene ambiguous. The CDR3 consists of 13 residues. Germline V gene data show CDR1 as SGHDN and CDR2 as FVKESK. Trimming took 4 bases from V and 3 from J, leaving 9 bases between them.

This clone came up a few times. The genes are TRBV4-3 and TRBJ2-2; D is unclear. V gave up 0 bases and J gave up 5 bases, with 13 bases separating them. This CDR3 is built from 16 residues. Per the germline V gene, CDR1 is LGHNA and CDR2 is YSLEER. Here the CDR3 DNA reads TGCGCCAGCAGCCAAGATCCCCTTACAGTGACCGGGGAGCTGTTTTTT. Its translation: CASSQDPLTVTGELFF.

V is TRBV28 and J is TRBJ2-7, with D tentatively TRBD2 (6 bases). This CDR3 has 16 amino acids. V lost 6 bases and J lost 3, with 21 bases in between. CDR1 MDHEN and CDR2 SYDVKM come from the germline V gene. The CDR3 bases are TGTGCCAGCAGCCCATTGGGACTCCAACCTTTCTACGAGCAGTACTTC. Its translation: CASSPLGLQPFYEQYF.

This sequence joins TRBV2 and TRBJ1-4; D is perhaps TRBD1 (5 bases). The germline V gene has CDR1 SNHLY and CDR2 FYNNEI. V was clipped by 6 bases and J by 5 bases, with 19 bases between them. The CDR3 runs to 16 residues. The CDR3 sequence is CASSGEAGTENEKLFF. DNA for the CDR3: TGTGCCAGCAGCGGAGAAGCCGGGACGGAGAATGAAAAACTGTTTTTT.

The J gene is TRBJ2-7, the V gene TRBV27; D might be TRBD1 (5 bases). CDR3 length: 12 amino acids. The V end lost 8 bases, the J end lost 3 bases, and 11 bases lay between the germline ends. Germline lookup yields CDR1 MNHEY and CDR2 SMNVEV (reference sequence). The CDR3 loop reads CASSRVGYEQYF. The CDR3 DNA reads TGTGCCAGCTCCAGGGTAGGCTACGAGCAGTACTTC.

The chain uses TRBV7-2 and TRBJ1-2, with 10 bases aligning to TRBD1. The CDR3 is made up of 14 amino acids. The ends lost 2 bases at V and 8 bases at J; junction bases unmatched: 5. Germline lookup yields CDR1 SGHTA and CDR2 FQGNSA. Here the CDR3 reads CASSLWTGGFGYTF. The CDR3 nucleotides are TGTGCCAGCAGCTTATGGACAGGGGGTTTCGGCTACACCTTC.

J is TRBJ2-5 and V is TRBV12-3 or TRBV12-4; D gene ambiguous. The CDR3 sequence is 13 residues long. The V and J ends lost 6 bases and 5 bases respectively, with 13 bases between them. In nucleotides, the CDR3 is TGTGCCAGCAGGAACCCCGGGTTGGAGACCCAGTACTTC. This sequence encodes CASRNPGLETQYF.

The chain employs TRBV6-5 and TRBJ2-3; possibly TRBD2 for D (7 bases). The germline gives CDR1 MNHEY, CDR2 SVGAGI. With 0 bases removed from V and 2 bases from J, the gap between germline ends came to 9 bases. CDR3 length: 15 amino acids. In DNA form, the CDR3 reads TGTGCCAGCAGTTACTCCGGGGGGCTCACAGATACGCAGTATTTT. It codes for CASSYSGGLTDTQYF.

The CDR3 spells CASSSRTSGYQETQYF. DNA of the CDR3: TGTGCCAGCAGCTCCAGGACTAGCGGGTATCAAGAGACCCAGTACTTC. The V gene is TRBV7-8, the J gene TRBJ2-5; TRBD2 aligns across 11 bases. Germline CDR1 is SGHVS and CDR2 is FQNEAQ. V dropped 4 bases and J dropped 2; count of bases not matched to a gene: 6. The CDR3 loop spans 16 amino acids.

This chain connects TRBV6-2 or TRBV6-3 to TRBJ1-2; D not certain. Germline assignment: CDR1 MNHEY and CDR2 SVGEGT. This CDR3 is built from 15 residues. V was cut by 6 bases and J by 3 bases, with 17 bases left in between. The CDR3: CASSVRGKRDYGYTF. In DNA, the CDR3 is TGTGCCAGCAGCGTTCGCGGAAAACGGGACTATGGCTACACCTTC.

The CDR3 loop reads CASSPPATSGGELFF. Written as DNA, the CDR3 is TGTGCCAGCAGCCCCCCCGCGACTAGCGGCGGGGAGCTGTTTTTT. The chain links TRBV7-2 to TRBJ2-2; 9 bases map to TRBD2. This CDR3 contains 15 residues. Germline V lookup: CDR1 SGHTA, CDR2 FQGNSA. Trimming at V came to 5 bases and at J to 7 bases, leaving 8 bases not matched to a gene.